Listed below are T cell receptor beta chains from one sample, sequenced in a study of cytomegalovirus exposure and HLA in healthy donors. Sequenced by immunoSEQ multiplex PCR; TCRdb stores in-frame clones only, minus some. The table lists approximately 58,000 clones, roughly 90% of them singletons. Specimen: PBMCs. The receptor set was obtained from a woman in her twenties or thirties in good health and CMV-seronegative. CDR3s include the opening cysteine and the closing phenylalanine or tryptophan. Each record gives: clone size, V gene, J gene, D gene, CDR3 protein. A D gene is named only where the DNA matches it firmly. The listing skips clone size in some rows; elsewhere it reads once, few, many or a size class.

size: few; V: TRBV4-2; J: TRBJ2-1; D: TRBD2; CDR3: CASSQRRTSGNNEQFF
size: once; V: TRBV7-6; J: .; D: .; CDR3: CASSETQGYEQYF
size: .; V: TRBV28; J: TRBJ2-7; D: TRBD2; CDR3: CASSLGLAGYYEQYF
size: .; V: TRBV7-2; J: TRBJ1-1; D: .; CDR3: CASSLVGVGDTEAFF
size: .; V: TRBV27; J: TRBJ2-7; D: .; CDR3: CALPGCYEQYF
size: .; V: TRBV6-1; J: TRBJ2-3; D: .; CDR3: CASSEVPTDTQYF
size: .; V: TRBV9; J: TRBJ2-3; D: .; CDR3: CASSVDGERTDTQYF
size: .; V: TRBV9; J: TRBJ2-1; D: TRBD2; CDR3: CASAGLAGGSSYNEQFF
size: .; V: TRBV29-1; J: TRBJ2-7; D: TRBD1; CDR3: CSVSGTAATGQYF
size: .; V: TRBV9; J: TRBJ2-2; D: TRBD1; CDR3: CASSQGTGANTGELFF
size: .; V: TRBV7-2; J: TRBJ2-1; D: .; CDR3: CASSPQDSSNEQFF
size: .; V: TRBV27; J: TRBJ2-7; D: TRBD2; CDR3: CASSLGGRAHEQYF
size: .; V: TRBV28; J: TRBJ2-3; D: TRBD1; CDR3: CASTGQRSTDTQYF
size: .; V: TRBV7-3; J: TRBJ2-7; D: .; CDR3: CASSLNSRGGEQYF
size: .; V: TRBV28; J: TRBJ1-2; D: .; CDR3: CASSFQGSLGYTF
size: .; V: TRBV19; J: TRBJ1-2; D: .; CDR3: CASIGSGFSGYTF
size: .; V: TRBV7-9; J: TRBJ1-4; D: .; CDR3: CASSLLGSGEKLFF
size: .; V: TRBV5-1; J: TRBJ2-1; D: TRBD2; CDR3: CASSPRGLAGGLSEQFF
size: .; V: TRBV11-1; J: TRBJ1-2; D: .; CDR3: CASSFNSGAYGYTF